The 2 T cell receptor beta chains in this list originate from one sample, sequenced in a study of blood T cells in healthy people across ages. A second about 7 to 12 cycle PCR used barcoded and J-beta primers. One entry per CDR3 protein results from TCRdb running MiXCR on the 5' RACE reads. Here the sample spans around 850,000 distinct CDR3 sequences, roughly 34% being singletons. The sample taken for sequencing was blood. The receptor set was obtained from a man in his late teens or twenties in good health.

There are many counts of this clonotype. J is TRBJ2-7 and V is TRBV12-3 or TRBV12-4, with D perhaps matching TRBD2 (6 bases). The CDR3 consists of 16 residues. V shed 3 bases and J shed 0 bases, with 15 bases lying between them. The DNA of the CDR3 is TGTGCCAGCAGTTTTATCCGGGGGATCAGCTCCTACGAGCAGTACTTC. Its protein product is CASSFIRGISSYEQYF.

The gene calls are TRBV4-1 and TRBJ2-1; 7 bases align to TRBD1. The CDR3 contains 14 residues. Germline loops: CDR1 MGHRA, CDR2 YSYEKL. V was clipped by 6 bases and J by 6 bases; unmatched bases: 8. The DNA of the CDR3 is TGCGCCAGCAGACTTACGACAGGGCGCAATGAGCAGTTCTTC. Translation: CASRLTTGRNEQFF.